This TCR beta chain was profiled in a study of spatial heterogeneity in lung cancer. Study information: The donor group consisted of under 95 patients who had untreated, early-stage non-small cell lung cancer. Where present, follow-up PBMC were sequenced a median of roughly 26 months after resection.

Study-wide results and limits: At resection, ubiquitous expanded tumor TCRs appeared in blood more than at follow-up.

This clonotype was detected a few times. What it recognizes is unknown. Trimming cost V 0 bases and J 6 bases; bases outside gene matches: 16. Looked up from germline, CDR1 is SGHRS and CDR2 is YFSETQ. The CDR3 is 19 residues long. The time point is: blood at routine non-recurrence follow-up after resection. Unsorted whole RNA samples from tumor, nontumor lung or frozen PBMC were sequenced. TCRdb re-called the 5' RACE reads through MiXCR, storing one row per CDR3 protein. Among about 52,000 distinct CDR3 sequences listed, roughly 8.1% were seen once. The clonotype comes from a female donor with early-stage non-small cell lung cancer. Sequencing used PBMCs, obtained at follow-up. The rearrangement joins TRBV5-1 to TRBJ2-4; 9 bases line up with TRBD2. CDR3 bases: TGCGCCAGCAGCTTGGTTTTTACGACTAGCGGCCCGGGAGGAAACATTCAGTACTTC. As protein: CASSLVFTTSGPGGNIQYF. Drawing the rest from reference TRBV5-1 and TRBJ2-4, the complete variable domain is KAGVTQTPRYLIKTRGQQVTLSCSPISGHRSVSWYQQTPGQGLQFLFEYFSETQRNKGNFPGRFSGRQFSNSRSEMNVSTLELGDSALYLCASSLVFTTSGPGGNIQYFGAGTRLSVL.